This T cell receptor beta chain is from a study of cytomegalovirus exposure and HLA in healthy donors. Overall study findings and caveats: HLA restriction was apparent for most CMV-associated TCR beta chains in a later analysis. Association of a missense DCLRE1C variant with TCR beta V- and J-gene trimming was reported in a later analysis. A later analysis by the authors found several of the most significant clusters apparently linked to common viral pathogens.

On this clone itself: What it binds is unknown.

This CDR3 region has 17 residues. Losses at the gene ends were 4 bases for V and 0 bases for J; bases not matched to a gene: 10. Germline CDR1 reads MDHEN; CDR2 reads SYDVKM. The PCR was carried out with 60 Vbeta primers and 13 Jbeta primers. Measured with immunoSEQ multiplex PCR; TCRdb has only the in-frame clones, and not every one. The sample has about 110,000 clones; 78% are singletons. The specimen sequenced was PBMCs. The TCR originated in a woman younger than 45 in good health and CMV-seronegative. The genes are TRBV28 and TRBJ1-2; 8 positions match TRBD1. For the CDR3, the DNA is TGTGCCAGCAGTTCCGACAGGGGTCCCTATTCTAACTATGGCTACACCTTC. It encodes CASSSDRGPYSNYGYTF.